The 13 T cell receptor beta chains in this list originate from one sample, sequenced in a study of blood T cell repertoires in COVID-19. TCRdb's table, derived via immunoSEQ multiplex PCR, lists solely in-frame clones and lacks some. The repertoire has 200,000 to 250,000 clones, 80% to 90% of them found once; the top ten carry about 4.8%. The sample comprised PBMCs or T cells enriched from blood (not recorded which). These receptors all stem from a woman aged 45 to 65 who had been exposed to COVID-19.

This clone is a singleton in its sample. The chain carries TRBV6-2 or TRBV6-3 and TRBJ2-7, with TRBD1 identical over 7 bases. The V segment lost 5 bases and the J segment 3 bases; nucleotides outside the gene matches: 7. Germline V CDR1 and CDR2: MNHEY, SVGEGT. This CDR3 comprises 14 residues. In DNA, the CDR3 is TGTGCCAGCAGTATACAGGGGCTACACTACGAGCAGTACTTC. Protein: CASSIQGLHYEQYF.

This sequence joins TRBV28 and TRBJ1-1; no reliable D call. The CDR3 totals 15 residues. The V end was cut by 5 bases, the J end by 3 bases, with 16 bases between. Germline V gene data show CDR1 as MDHEN and CDR2 as SYDVKM. The CDR3 loop reads CASSPHDVRDTEAFF. CDR3 coding DNA: TGTGCCAGCAGTCCCCATGACGTTCGGGACACTGAAGCTTTCTTT.

V gene TRBV29-1 combines with J gene TRBJ2-7; maybe TRBD2 (5 bases). The CDR3 is 12 residues long. CDR1 and CDR2 (germline): SQVTM, ANQGSEA. V dropped 3 bases and J dropped 2 bases, with 8 bases sitting between them. The CDR3 DNA follows: TGCAGCGTTGATGACGGGACCTACGAGCAGTACTTC. This sequence encodes CSVDDGTYEQYF.

The chain links TRBV9 to TRBJ2-3; tentative D call: TRBD1 (5 bases). This CDR3 is 14 amino acids long. CDR1 SGDLS and CDR2 YYNGEE come from the germline V gene. V lost 3 bases to trimming and J lost 3 bases, with 11 bases between them. This chain's CDR3 is CASSGPTVTDTQYF. The CDR3 bases are TGTGCCAGCAGCGGGCCGACAGTGACAGATACGCAGTATTTT. Filled out from reference TRBV9 and TRBJ2-3, the complete variable domain reads DSGVTQTPKHLITATGQRVTLRCSPRSGDLSVYWYQQSLDQGLQFLIQYYNGEERAKGNILERFSAQQFPDLHSELNLSSLELGDSALYFCASSGPTVTDTQYFGPGTRLTVL.

The chain uses TRBV28 and TRBJ2-7; D might be TRBD2 (7 bases). The CDR3 is 15 amino acids. V was shortened by 6 bases and J by 4 bases, with 19 bases between the two germline ends. Germline CDR1 and CDR2: MDHEN and SYDVKM. CDR3 in DNA: TGTGCCAGCAGGAGTAGGGGGGAGGGGACGTACGAGCAGTACTTC. Translation gives CASRSRGEGTYEQYF.

J is TRBJ1-2 and V is TRBV7-9; D not resolved. This CDR3 is built from 13 residues. The germline V and J ends were trimmed by 1 base and 4 bases, with 7 bases remaining between them. Germline V gene lookup returns CDR1 SEHNR and CDR2 FQNEAQ (reference sequence). CDR3 nucleotides: TGTGCCAGCAGCTTAGGGGAGTCCTATGGCTACACCTTC. Amino acid sequence: CASSLGESYGYTF.

The gene calls are TRBV19 and TRBJ1-1, with 8 bases identical to TRBD1. Per germline, CDR1 LNHDA and CDR2 SQIVND (reference sequence). V shed 10 bases and J 1 base; nucleotides not matched to a gene: 11. This CDR3 contains 15 residues. The CDR3 protein is CATRDRMISNTEAFF. CDR3 coding DNA: TGTGCCACCCGGGACAGGATGATTTCGAACACTGAAGCTTTCTTT. Variable domain in full (rest from reference TRBV19 and TRBJ1-1): DGGITQSPKYLFRKEGQNVTLSCEQNLNHDAMYWYRQDPGQGLRLIYYSQIVNDFQKGDIAEGYSVSREKKESFPLTVTSAQKNPTAFYLCATRDRMISNTEAFFGQGTRLTVV.

The chain joins TRBV18 to TRBJ2-7; the match to TRBD1 covers 9 bases. There are 12 residues in the CDR3. The V and J ends lost 4 bases and 6 bases, in that order; junction bases with no gene match: 1. Germline V gene data show CDR1 as KGHSH and CDR2 as LQKENI. CDR3 amino acids: CASSLDRGEQYF. CDR3 sequence (DNA): TGTGCCAGCTCACTGGACAGGGGCGAGCAGTACTTC.

The chain joins TRBV10-3 to TRBJ2-5, with 10 bases lining up with TRBD1. Germline CDR1 and CDR2: ENHRY and SYGVKD. Trimming took 3 bases from V and 2 from J; bases not matched to a gene: 18. This CDR3 has 20 amino acids. CDR3 sequence reads: CAISDPIAQGTGDEQETQYF. CDR3 nucleotide sequence: TGTGCCATCAGTGACCCTATCGCACAGGGGACAGGGGATGAGCAAGAGACCCAGTACTTC.

Only a few counts were recorded for this clone. The chain recombines TRBV20-1 with TRBJ1-1, with D perhaps matching TRBD1 (6 bases). V was cut by 3 bases and J by 1 base, with 12 bases left in between. This CDR3 spans 14 amino acids. Germline V gene data show CDR1 as DFQATT and CDR2 as SNEGSKA (reference sequence). CDR3 loop: CSASGGQGNTEAFF. In DNA form, the CDR3 reads TGCAGTGCTAGTGGGGGGCAGGGGAACACTGAAGCTTTCTTT.

V and J are TRBV5-1 and TRBJ1-1; TRBD1 matches 7 bases. The CDR3 consists of 14 residues. In germline, CDR1 is SGHRS, CDR2 YFSETQ. Trimming at V came to 4 bases and at J to 8 bases, leaving 11 bases not matched to a gene. The CDR3: CASSPGDRALEAFF. The DNA of the CDR3 is TGCGCCAGCAGCCCTGGTGACAGGGCCCTGGAAGCTTTCTTT.

The rearrangement uses TRBV23-1 and TRBJ1-5; D uncertain. TRBV23-1 is sorted into the ORF group, with uncertain function. Trimming left V 6 bases short and J 1 base short, with 22 bases between. The CDR3 is made up of 18 amino acids. CDR3 sequence (DNA): TGCGCCAGCAGCCTATCGAGGTCCAAGCGTAGGAGCAATCAGCCCCAGCATTTT. Translation: CASSLSRSKRRSNQPQHF.

This clone was observed a few times. The rearrangement links TRBV9 to TRBJ1-2; possibly TRBD1 for D (6 bases). Germline values: CDR1 SGDLS, CDR2 YYNGEE. The CDR3 consists of 15 residues. Trimming took off 3 bases at V and 0 bases at J, with 12 bases between the two ends. The CDR3 sequence is CASSETGISNYGYTF. The CDR3 nucleotides read TGTGCCAGCAGCGAGACAGGCATCTCTAACTATGGCTACACCTTC.